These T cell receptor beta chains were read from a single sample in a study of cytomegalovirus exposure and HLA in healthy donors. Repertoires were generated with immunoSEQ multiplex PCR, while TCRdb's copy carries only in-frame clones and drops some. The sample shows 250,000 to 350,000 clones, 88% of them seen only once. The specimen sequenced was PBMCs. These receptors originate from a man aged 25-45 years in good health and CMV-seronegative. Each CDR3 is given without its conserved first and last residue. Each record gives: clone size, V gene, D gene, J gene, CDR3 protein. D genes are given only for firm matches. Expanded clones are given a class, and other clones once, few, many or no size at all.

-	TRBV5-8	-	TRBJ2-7	ASSSLGVWSEQY
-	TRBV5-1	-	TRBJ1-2	ASTSPEGRNGYT
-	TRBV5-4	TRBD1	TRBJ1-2	ASSQAGRGLVGYT
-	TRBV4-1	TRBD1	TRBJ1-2	ASSQTPTSGGIYGYT
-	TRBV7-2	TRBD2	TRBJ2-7	ASSLAASGGSYEQY
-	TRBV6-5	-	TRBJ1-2	ASSRGWDGYT
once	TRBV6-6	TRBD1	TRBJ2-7	ASLYRGSSYEQY
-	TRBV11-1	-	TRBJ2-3	ASSFRGGEVDTQY
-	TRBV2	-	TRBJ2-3	ASNQQGSTDTQY
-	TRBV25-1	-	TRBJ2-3	ASSEGTLPTDTQY
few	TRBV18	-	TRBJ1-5	ASSPVSGGAGQPQH
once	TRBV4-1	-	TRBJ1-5	ASSQEEVNQPQH
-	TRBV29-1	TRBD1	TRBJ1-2	SVGQGLYYGYT
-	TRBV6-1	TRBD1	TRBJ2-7	ASSNTGQAGEQY
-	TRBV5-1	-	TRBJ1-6	ASSLVEYNSPLH
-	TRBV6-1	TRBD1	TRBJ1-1	ASRPGGRFGAF
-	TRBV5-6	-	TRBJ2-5	ASSYRGYLQETQY
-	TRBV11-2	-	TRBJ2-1	ASSLRGVTGGNEQF
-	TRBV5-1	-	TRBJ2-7	ASSLQGMHEQY
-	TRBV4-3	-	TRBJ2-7	ASSQDSTSAYEQY
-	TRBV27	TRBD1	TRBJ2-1	ASRTGGSGARVNEQF
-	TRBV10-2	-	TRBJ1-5	ASSGREANQPQH
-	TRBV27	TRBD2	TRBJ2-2	ASSPVDYDRIPAGGTGELF
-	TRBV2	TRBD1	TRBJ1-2	ASSEPPSGGDNYGYT
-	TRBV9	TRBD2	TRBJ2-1	ASSVPGLAGYNEQF
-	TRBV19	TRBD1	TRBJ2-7	ASSRTTGPSSYEQY